The 18 T cell receptor beta chains in this list originate from one sample, sequenced in a study of cytomegalovirus exposure and HLA in healthy donors listed by TCRdb under 2017. Library construction relied on the immunoSEQ multiplex PCR assay. For the multiplex PCR, a mixture combining 60 forward primers for TCR Vbeta segments and 13 reverse primers for TCR Jbeta segments was used. TCRdb carries this immuneACCESS record with in-frame sequences only. Its versions omit some clonotypes, under half of them owing to an unresolved V gene in the studies checked, with the rest unexplained. The sample table records 150,000 to 200,000 clones; more than 75% of these occur just once. About 3.4% of the sample is taken by the ten largest. The material sequenced was PBMCs. The receptors were gathered from a man aged 35-49 years in good health and CMV-seropositive.

The genes are TRBV18 and TRBJ2-4; D not resolved. V was shortened by 6 bases and J by 6 bases, with 15 bases between the two germline ends. CDR1 is KGHSH, CDR2 LQKENI, per germline. The CDR3 totals 14 residues. The CDR3 DNA sequence: TGTGCCAGCTCCGAGAGTACGGTGATAAACATTCAGTACTTC. Translated: CASSESTVINIQYF.

This chain joins TRBV5-6 and TRBJ1-4; possible D gene TRBD1, 6 bases. CDR3 length: 14 amino acids. Germline V CDR1 and CDR2: SGHDT, YYEEEE. V lost 1 base and J 6 bases, leaving 10 bases between the germline ends. CDR3 nucleotide sequence: TGTGCCAGCAGCTTGTTTTCAGGGGATGAAAAACTGTTTTTT. Translation gives CASSLFSGDEKLFF.

The chain employs TRBV5-1 and TRBJ2-1, with D tentatively TRBD1 (5 bases). The ends were cut back, 4 bases at V and 8 bases at J, with 25 bases in the middle. Germline lookup yields CDR1 SGHRS and CDR2 YFSETQ. The CDR3 is 17 residues long. The chain's CDR3 is CASSPRIGAAARDEQFF. CDR3 nucleotide sequence: TGCGCCAGCAGCCCCCGCATTGGCGCGGCAGCCAGGGATGAGCAGTTCTTC.

CDR3 protein: CASSLGQEGTEAFF. DNA for the CDR3: TGCGCCAGCAGCTTGGGACAGGAAGGCACTGAAGCTTTCTTT. The chain joins TRBV5-1 to TRBJ1-1; maybe TRBD1 (6 bases). Trimming took off 0 bases at V and 4 bases at J, with 10 bases between the two ends. The CDR3 is 14 residues long. Germline V gene lookup returns CDR1 SGHRS and CDR2 YFSETQ.

Points on this clone: It may be a read error: a sequence one base away is much more abundant. The chain recombines TRBV7-7 with TRBJ1-1; D ambiguous. Trimming left V 3 bases short and J 1 base short, with 6 bases between. The CDR3 consists of 13 residues. The germline V gene has CDR1 SSHAT and CDR2 FNYEAQ (reference sequence). This CDR3 is CASSFQENTEAFF. CDR3 DNA sequence: TGTGCCAGCAGCTTTCAGGAGAACACTGAAGCTTTCTTT.

The rearrangement joins TRBV5-1 to TRBJ2-3, with 8 bases fitting TRBD2. Germline-derived CDR1 and CDR2 are SGHRS and YFSETQ. The CDR3 runs to 13 residues. J was trimmed by 9 bases and V by 0 bases; bases with no gene match: 3. CDR3 loop: CASSLDSGATQYF. CDR3 DNA sequence: TGCGCCAGCAGCTTGGATAGCGGGGCAACGCAGTATTTT. The full variable domain, in which reference TRBV5-1 and TRBJ2-3 provide the parts outside the CDR3, is KAGVTQTPRYLIKTRGQQVTLSCSPISGHRSVSWYQQTPGQGLQFLFEYFSETQRNKGNFPGRFSGRQFSNSRSEMNVSTLELGDSALYLCASSLDSGATQYFGPGTRLTVL.

The chain combines TRBV7-9 with TRBJ2-3; the match to TRBD1 covers 11 bases. The CDR3 extends over 18 amino acids. V lost 3 bases, J lost 0 bases, and 8 bases stayed unmatched. Germline V gene sequence: CDR1 SEHNR, CDR2 FQNEAQ (reference sequence). CDR3 sequence (DNA): TGTGCCAGCAGCTTCCCCGGGACAGGGGGTCCTAGCACAGATACGCAGTATTTT. Protein sequence: CASSFPGTGGPSTDTQYF.

This chain links TRBV25-1 with TRBJ1-1, with 11 bases that match TRBD1. Per the germline V gene, CDR1 is MGHDK and CDR2 is SYGVNS. V lost 4 bases, J lost 7 bases, and 5 bases stayed unmatched. CDR3 length: 14 amino acids. CDR3 residues: CASSAWTGGGEAFF. The CDR3, as DNA: TGTGCCAGCAGTGCCTGGACAGGGGGCGGTGAAGCTTTCTTT.

The CDR3 reads CASSRYGTFEETQYF. The CDR3 bases are TGCGCCAGCAGCCGTTACGGGACTTTTGAAGAGACCCAGTACTTC. The chain is built from TRBV5-1 and TRBJ2-5; maybe TRBD2 (6 bases). V lost 4 bases, J lost 3 bases, and 16 bases lay in between. This CDR3 region has 15 residues. Germline CDR1 reads SGHRS; CDR2 reads YFSETQ.

This chain links TRBV7-3 with TRBJ1-5, with 7 nucleotides matching TRBD1. The junction had 20 bases not matched to a gene; V was cut back by 3 bases and J by 0 bases. Germline V gene sequence: CDR1 SGHTA, CDR2 FQGTGA. The CDR3 length is 21 residues. The CDR3 coding sequence is TGTGCCAGCAGCTTGGGGCGTCGGAACGGGACAGTATTTTATAGCAATCAGCCCCAGCATTTT. Translation gives CASSLGRRNGTVFYSNQPQHF. Drawing the rest from reference TRBV7-3 and TRBJ1-5, the complete variable domain is GAGVSQTPSNKVTEKGKYVELRCDPISGHTALYWYRQSLGQGPEFLIYFQGTGAADDSGLPNDRFFAVRPEGSVSTLKIQRTERGDSAVYLCASSLGRRNGTVFYSNQPQHFGDGTRLSIL.

V usage is TRBV6-6 and J usage is TRBJ1-5, with TRBD1 as a possible D gene (6 bases). There are 15 residues in the CDR3. V was cut by 5 bases and J by 3 bases, with 14 bases left in between. Germline CDR1 and CDR2: MNHNY and SVGAGI (reference sequence). CDR3 coding DNA: TGTGCCAGCAGTAGCCACCAGGGGCCCAATCAGCCCCAGCATTTT. Translated, it gives CASSSHQGPNQPQHF.

The chain employs TRBV7-9 and TRBJ1-4; D remains unclear. Germline values: CDR1 SEHNR, CDR2 FQNEAQ (reference sequence). Trimming removed 1 base at V and 8 bases at J, with 11 bases between. This CDR3 has 14 amino acids. CDR3 region: CASSLELRGEKLFF. The CDR3 DNA is TGTGCCAGCAGCTTAGAACTCCGCGGGGAAAAACTGTTTTTT.

The chain couples TRBV7-3 to TRBJ1-6; D remains unclear. This CDR3 spans 13 amino acids. Trimming cost V 4 bases and J 9 bases, with 10 bases left between them. Germline CDR1 SGHTA, CDR2 FQGTGA. The CDR3 DNA sequence: TGTGCCAGCAGCTCCGGAGCTACTTCACCCCTCCACTTT. Translated: CASSSGATSPLHF.

The chain carries TRBV9 and TRBJ2-7; D might be TRBD2 (6 bases). Germline CDR1 reads SGDLS; CDR2 reads YYNGEE. V lost 4 bases and J 7 bases, leaving 21 bases between the germline ends. The CDR3 consists of 15 residues. The CDR3 reads CASSPTTGLRREQYF. In nucleotides, the CDR3 is TGTGCCAGCAGCCCTACAACAGGACTACGCAGGGAGCAGTACTTC.

The J gene is TRBJ2-7, the V gene TRBV9, with 11 bases fitting TRBD2. Germline V gene data show CDR1 as SGDLS and CDR2 as YYNGEE. The V and J ends lost 0 bases and 3 bases, in that order; junction bases with no gene match: 5. The CDR3 has 16 residues. This CDR3 is CASSVGPSGGNYEQYF. CDR3 DNA: TGTGCCAGCAGCGTAGGTCCTAGCGGGGGGAACTACGAGCAGTACTTC.

The J gene is TRBJ1-4, the V gene TRBV4-3; 9 positions match TRBD1. With V trimmed by 7 bases and J by 8 bases, 11 bases remained unmatched. Germline assignment: CDR1 LGHNA and CDR2 YSLEER. This CDR3 is 15 amino acids long. The CDR3 region has the DNA TGCGCCAGCAAAGGGGACAGGGTCATGGGGGAAAAACTGTTTTTT. Protein sequence: CASKGDRVMGEKLFF.

This clone was seen a single time. The chain combines TRBV4-2 with TRBJ2-1; 9 bases are shared with TRBD1. CDR1 is LGHNA and CDR2 is YNFKEQ in the germline V gene. This CDR3 is 15 amino acids long. V shed 3 bases and J 10 bases; nucleotides not matched to a gene: 10. DNA of the CDR3: TGTGCCAGCAGCCAGAGGGAGGGACAGGGATCGGAGCAGTTCTTC. It encodes CASSQREGQGSEQFF.

This clone has a handful of counts. The chain links TRBV29-1 to TRBJ2-4, with a possible D match to TRBD2 (5 bases). V was clipped by 2 bases and J by 7 bases, with 12 bases between them. In germline, CDR1 is SQVTM, CDR2 ANQGSEA. This CDR3 is 13 amino acids long. The CDR3 spells CSVEYGERNIQYF. CDR3 coding DNA: TGCAGCGTTGAATACGGGGAGAGGAACATTCAGTACTTC.